The 22 T cell receptor beta chains in this list originate from one sample, sequenced in a study of blood T cell repertoires in COVID-19. The protocol was immunoSEQ multiplex PCR, while the TCRdb copy is restricted to in-frame clones and leaves out a portion. The sample includes more than 400,000 clones, approximately 85% of them seen just once. Sequencing was done on a sample of peripheral blood. The receptors stem from a human donor in a cohort sampled during active COVID-19.

The rearrangement joins TRBV7-2 to TRBJ2-7; 7 nucleotides line up with TRBD2. Per germline, CDR1 SGHTA and CDR2 FQGNSA. This CDR3 is built from 14 residues. Trimming took 7 bases from V and 0 from J; bases not matched to a gene: 6. CDR3 residues: CASNLWEGSYEQYF. CDR3 bases: TGTGCCAGCAACCTATGGGAGGGCTCCTACGAGCAGTACTTC.

The chain couples TRBV3-1 (or the pseudogene TRBV3-2) to TRBJ2-1, with D perhaps TRBD2 (5 bases). Trimming pared 7 bases from V and 5 bases from J, leaving 18 bases between. Germline CDR1 reads LGHDT; CDR2 reads YNNKEL (reference sequence). The CDR3 spans 15 residues. The DNA of the CDR3 is TGTGCCAGCACCCGCACCGGACTGGGAGACAATGAGCAGTTCTTC. Its translation is CASTRTGLGDNEQFF.

The gene calls are TRBV6-2 or TRBV6-3 and TRBJ2-5, with 7 bases identical to TRBD1. V lost 2 bases to trimming and J lost 5 bases; unmatched junction nucleotides: 17. The CDR3 covers 18 residues. Germline V gene data show CDR1 as MNHEY and CDR2 as SVGEGT. The CDR3 sequence: CASSYLNLRNSQGETQYF. In nucleotides, the CDR3 is TGTGCCAGCAGTTACCTCAACCTCAGGAACTCACAGGGGGAGACCCAGTACTTC.

The chain carries TRBV7-3 and TRBJ1-2; D is uncertain. Per germline, CDR1 SGHTA and CDR2 FQGTGA. This CDR3 contains 13 residues. Trimming stripped 5 bases from V and 1 base from J, with 8 bases between. The CDR3 DNA is TGTGCCAGCAGCCCCGGGAATAACTATGGCTACACCTTC. Its protein product is CASSPGNNYGYTF.

The genes are TRBV4-1 and TRBJ1-2; D might be TRBD1 (6 bases). The CDR3 totals 15 residues. CDR1 MGHRA and CDR2 YSYEKL come from the germline V gene. Trimming took off 1 base at V and 4 bases at J, with 13 bases between the two ends. CDR3 sequence: CASSQVGGQSYGYTF. CDR3 DNA sequence: TGCGCCAGCAGCCAAGTCGGGGGGCAGAGCTATGGCTACACCTTC.

The CDR3 DNA follows: TGTGCCAGCAGAAAACCGGGACAGGGAGTTTATGGCTACACCTTC. This gives the protein CASRKPGQGVYGYTF. This chain connects TRBV27 to TRBJ1-2, with 9 bases that match TRBD1. J gave up 5 bases and V 6 bases, and 10 bases lay outside the gene matches. In germline, CDR1 is MNHEY, CDR2 SMNVEV (reference sequence). The CDR3 covers 15 residues.

J is TRBJ2-3 and V is TRBV27; 10 bases are a match to TRBD2. Trimming at V came to 5 bases and at J to 4 bases, leaving 6 bases not matched to a gene. Germline lookup yields CDR1 MNHEY and CDR2 SMNVEV (reference sequence). The CDR3 extends over 15 amino acids. The CDR3: CASSPLAGVSDTQYF. The DNA for the CDR3 is TGTGCCAGCAGTCCTCTAGCGGGAGTCTCAGATACGCAGTATTTT.

The chain employs TRBV7-3 and TRBJ1-2; possible D gene TRBD1, 6 bases. Germline V gene data show CDR1 as SGHTA and CDR2 as FQGTGA. Between the trimmed V and J ends, which lost 6 bases and 8 bases, there was a span of 19 bases. The CDR3 has 14 amino acids. The CDR3 region is CASSPTGTPEGYTF. The CDR3, as DNA: TGTGCCAGCAGTCCAACCGGGACACCTGAGGGCTACACCTTC.

V is TRBV24-1 and J is TRBJ2-7, with a possible D match to TRBD2 (6 bases). Germline loops: CDR1 KGHDR, CDR2 SFDVKD. CDR3 length equals 14 residues. V was clipped by 3 bases and J by 2 bases, with 10 bases between them. The CDR3 spells CATSDLASAYEQYF. The CDR3 bases are TGTGCCACCAGTGATCTAGCGTCGGCCTACGAGCAGTACTTC.

This chain uses TRBV15 with TRBJ1-1; tentatively, D is TRBD1 (5 bases). CDR3 length equals 15 residues. Germline V gene lookup returns CDR1 LNHNV and CDR2 YYDKDF (reference sequence). V lost 3 bases to trimming and J lost 5 bases, with 16 bases between them. The CDR3 sequence is CATSSHRTIDTEAFF. The CDR3 region has the DNA TGTGCCACCAGCAGTCACAGGACTATAGATACTGAAGCTTTCTTT.

The sample holds one count of this clone. J is TRBJ2-1 and V is TRBV5-1; TRBD2 matches 7 bases. The CDR3 extends over 14 amino acids. V lost 3 bases and J lost 6; bases outside the gene matches: 6. Looked up from germline, CDR1 is SGHRS and CDR2 is YFSETQ. CDR3 nucleotides: TGCGCCAGCAGCTCCCAGGCGGGGGTCAATGAGCAGTTCTTC. The encoded protein is CASSSQAGVNEQFF.

CDR3 nucleotides: TGTGCCAGCAGCGACCGGGACAGGGCTTCACCCCTCCACTTT. Its protein product is CASSDRDRASPLHF. The V gene is TRBV2, the J gene TRBJ1-6; 9 nucleotides line up with TRBD1. Trimming removed 6 bases from V and 9 bases from J; junction bases left unmatched: 6. This CDR3 is 14 amino acids long. CDR1 is SNHLY and CDR2 is FYNNEI in the germline V gene.

This chain joins TRBV29-1 and TRBJ2-2; a weak D match, TRBD1 (5 bases). V was pared by 4 bases and J by 2 bases, with 8 bases between. The germline CDR1 and CDR2 sequences are SQVTM and ANQGSEA. The CDR3 loop spans 13 amino acids. The chain's CDR3 is CSVGQINTGELFF. CDR3 coding DNA: TGCAGCGTTGGACAGATTAACACCGGGGAGCTGTTTTTT.

V and J are TRBV6-5 and TRBJ2-5, with D possibly matching TRBD2 (5 bases). Trimming left V 7 bases short and J 1 base short, with 13 bases between. The CDR3 consists of 14 residues. Germline CDR1 reads MNHEY; CDR2 reads SVGAGI. The CDR3 sequence is CASIKPGFQETQYF. The CDR3, as DNA: TGTGCCAGCATTAAACCGGGGTTCCAAGAGACCCAGTACTTC.

This chain joins TRBV28 and TRBJ1-4; TRBD1 is a possible D gene (6 bases). This CDR3 contains 15 residues. CDR1 MDHEN and CDR2 SYDVKM come from the germline V gene. With 6 bases removed from V and 10 bases from J, the gap between germline ends came to 21 bases. CDR3 DNA sequence: TGTGCCAGCAGGCCTGGACAGCGGAAGATAGTAAAACTGTTTTTT. This encodes CASRPGQRKIVKLFF.

V gene TRBV5-1 combines with J gene TRBJ2-7; 8 positions match TRBD2. Germline lookup yields CDR1 SGHRS and CDR2 YFSETQ. CDR3 length: 16 amino acids. V was pared by 0 bases and J by 9 bases, with 14 bases of the junction left unmatched. CDR3 in DNA: TGCGCCAGCAGCTTGGCCTCACAAGCGGGGGCCTCTGGGCAGTACTTC. Translation: CASSLASQAGASGQYF.

This chain links TRBV12-3 or TRBV12-4 with TRBJ2-3; D is perhaps TRBD2 (5 bases). The germline V and J ends were trimmed by 3 bases and 2 bases, with 6 bases remaining between them. CDR3 size: 13 residues. The CDR3 nucleotides are TGTGCCAGCAGTTTGGGAGTCACAGATACGCAGTATTTT. Translating gives CASSLGVTDTQYF.

The chain couples TRBV5-8 to TRBJ2-7; the D gene is possibly TRBD2 (6 bases). The length of the CDR3 is 16 residues. The V end lost 0 bases, the J end lost 1 base, and 14 bases lay between the germline ends. The germline V gene has CDR1 SGHTS and CDR2 YDEGEE. The CDR3 nucleotides read TGTGCCAGCAGCTTGGGTGTTCTGCGGGGTTCCTACGAGCAGTACTTC. Translating it yields CASSLGVLRGSYEQYF. Full variable domain (rest looked up from reference TRBV5-8 and TRBJ2-7): EAGVTQSPTHLIKTRGQQATLRCSPISGHTSVYWYQQALGLGLQFLLWYDEGEERNRGNFPPRFSGRQFPNYSSELNVNALELEDSALYLCASSLGVLRGSYEQYFGPGTRLTVT.

This clone was counted at least ten times. This chain connects TRBV19 to TRBJ1-1; 8 bases fit TRBD1. This CDR3 is built from 15 residues. V lost 5 bases to trimming and J lost 1 base; unmatched junction nucleotides: 6. Germline loops: CDR1 LNHDA, CDR2 SQIVND (reference sequence). DNA for the CDR3: TGTGCCAGTAGTTATCGACAGGGGTCGAACACTGAAGCTTTCTTT. Translating it yields CASSYRQGSNTEAFF.

The J gene is TRBJ2-1, the V gene TRBV25-1; 13 bases are shared with TRBD2. Per germline, CDR1 MGHDK and CDR2 SYGVNS. The CDR3 has 14 residues. Trimming took 2 bases from V and 14 from J; bases not matched to a gene: 6. In DNA form, the CDR3 reads TGTGCCAGCAGTGAACCCGGACTAGCGGGAGTAGAGTTCTTC. Translation: CASSEPGLAGVEFF.

This chain connects TRBV18 to TRBJ2-7; 8 bases map to TRBD1. Germline V lookup: CDR1 KGHSH, CDR2 LQKENI. This CDR3 is 15 amino acids long. Trimming cost V 3 bases and J 3 bases; bases outside gene matches: 7. The CDR3 DNA is TGTGCCAGCTCACCCGGGACAGGAGATTTCTACGAGCAGTACTTC. Its protein product is CASSPGTGDFYEQYF.

The rearrangement uses TRBV19 and TRBJ2-7, with 15 bases that match TRBD2. From germline, CDR1 is LNHDA and CDR2 SQIVND (reference sequence). The CDR3 is 17 residues long. The junction had 5 bases not matched to a gene; V was cut back by 5 bases and J by 0 bases. The CDR3: CASSAGTSGRPSYEQYF. Written as DNA, the CDR3 is TGTGCCAGTAGTGCCGGGACTAGCGGGAGGCCCTCCTACGAGCAGTACTTC.